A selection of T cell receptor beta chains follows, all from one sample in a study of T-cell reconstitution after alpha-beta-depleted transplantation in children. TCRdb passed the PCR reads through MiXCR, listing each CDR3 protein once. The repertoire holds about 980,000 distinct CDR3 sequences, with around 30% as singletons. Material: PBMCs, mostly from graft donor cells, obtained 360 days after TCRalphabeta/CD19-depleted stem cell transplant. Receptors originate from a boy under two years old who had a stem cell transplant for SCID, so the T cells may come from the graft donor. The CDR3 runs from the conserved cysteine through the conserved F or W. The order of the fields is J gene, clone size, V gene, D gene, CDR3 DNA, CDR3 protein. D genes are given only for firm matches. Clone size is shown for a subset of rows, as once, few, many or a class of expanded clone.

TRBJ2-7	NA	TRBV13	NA	TGTGCCAGCAGCTTCTTTCGGCAAAGGTCCTACGAGCAGTACTTC	CASSFFRQRSYEQYF
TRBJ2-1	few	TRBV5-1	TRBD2	TGCGCCAGCAGCACCTGGACTAGCGGGGGATACAATGAGCAGTTCTTC	CASSTWTSGGYNEQFF
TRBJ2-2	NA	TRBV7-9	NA	TGTGCCAGCCGCGTCCGGGACTTCACCGGGGAGCTGTTTTTT	CASRVRDFTGELFF
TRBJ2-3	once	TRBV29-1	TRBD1	TGCAGCGCCGACCCGACCGGGACAGGGAGCCCAGATACGCAGTATTTT	CSADPTGTGSPDTQYF
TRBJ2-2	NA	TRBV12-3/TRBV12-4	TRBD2	TGTGCCAGCCCTAGGGGGCTAGCGGGGGGGCCTGGTTACACCGGGGAGCTGTTTTTT	CASPRGLAGGPGYTGELFF
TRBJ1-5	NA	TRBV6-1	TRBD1	TGTGCCAGCAGCCGCCGCGGGACAGGGGGCAATCAGCCCCAGCATTTT	CASSRRGTGGNQPQHF
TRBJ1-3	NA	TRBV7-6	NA	TGTGCCACCTGGGGATTCTCTGGAAACACCATATATTTT	CATWGFSGNTIYF
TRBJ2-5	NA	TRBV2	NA	TGTGCCAGCAGTGGTCCAGTTGCGGAGACCCAGTACTTC	CASSGPVAETQYF
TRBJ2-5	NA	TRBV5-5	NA	TGTGCCACCGGCCGGATTGAGACCCAGTACTTC	CATGRIETQYF
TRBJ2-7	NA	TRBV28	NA	TGTGCCAGCACCGATAGTTTCTCCTACGAGCAGTACTTC	CASTDSFSYEQYF
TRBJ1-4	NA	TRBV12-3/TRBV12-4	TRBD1	TGTGCCAGCAGTTTAGTAACTGTCCAGGGGGCGGAAAAACTGTTTTTT	CASSLVTVQGAEKLFF
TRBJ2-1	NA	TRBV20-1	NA	TGCTGTGCTAGGGCAATTGGGCAGGAAAGCTCCTACAATGAGCAGTTCTTC	CCARAIGQESSYNEQFF
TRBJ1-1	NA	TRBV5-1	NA	TGCGCCAGCAGCTTGTATGGAGTGAACACTGAAGCTTTCTTT	CASSLYGVNTEAFF
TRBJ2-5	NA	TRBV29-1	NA	TGCAGCGTTGGTTTCAACAGCGCGGGGGAGACCCAGTACTTC	CSVGFNSAGETQYF
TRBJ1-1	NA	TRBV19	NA	TGTGCCAGTAGTATGTGGCAGGCGAACACTGAAGCTTTCTTT	CASSMWQANTEAFF
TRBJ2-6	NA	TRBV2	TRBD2	TGTGCCAGCAGTGAAGACCCCGTGCGGGCGGGGGGAACCTCTGGGGCCAACGTCCTGACTTTC	CASSEDPVRAGGTSGANVLTF
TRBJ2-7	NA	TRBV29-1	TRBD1	TGCAGCGTAAATGCCGACAGGGTGGGAGAGCAGTACTTC	CSVNADRVGEQYF
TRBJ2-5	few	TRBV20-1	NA	TGCAGTGCTAGTAGGACGGCTGGAGAGACCCAGTACTTC	CSASRTAGETQYF
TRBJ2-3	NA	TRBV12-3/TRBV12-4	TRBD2	TGTGCCAGCAGCCGACTAGCGATGAGCACAGATACGCAGTATTTT	CASSRLAMSTDTQYF
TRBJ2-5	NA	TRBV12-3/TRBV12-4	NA	TGTGCCAGCAGTTTAAATTCAGGGGTGGGGAAGACCCAGTACTTC	CASSLNSGVGKTQYF
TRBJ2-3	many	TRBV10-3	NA	TGTGCCATCAGTGAGTCCCTCGGACGTCCTTTGGCAGATACGCAGTATTTT	CAISESLGRPLADTQYF
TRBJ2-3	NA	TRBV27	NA	TGTGCCAGCAGTTTATCGGGCCCTGCAGATACGCAGTATTTT	CASSLSGPADTQYF
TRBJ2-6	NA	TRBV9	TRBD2	TGTGCCAGCAGCCCTGTAGCGGGGGCCCTCTCTGGGGCCAACGTCCTGACTTTC	CASSPVAGALSGANVLTF
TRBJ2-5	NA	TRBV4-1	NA	TGCGCCAGCAGCCAAGGAGGGACTCGGCGCCAAGAGACCCAGTACTTC	CASSQGGTRRQETQYF
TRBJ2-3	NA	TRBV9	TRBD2	TGTGCCAGCAGCGCCGGCGGGGGGGCCAAGACAGATACGCAGTATTTT	CASSAGGGAKTDTQYF
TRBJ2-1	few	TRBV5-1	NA	TGCGCCAGCAGCTCCTCCTTCAATGAGCAGTTCTTC	CASSSSFNEQFF
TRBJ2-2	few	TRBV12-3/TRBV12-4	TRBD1	TGTGCCAGCAGTTTCCGGGACAGGGGTAATCGGGCCGGGGAGCTGTTTTTT	CASSFRDRGNRAGELFF
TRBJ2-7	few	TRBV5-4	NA	TGTGCCAGCAGCCAAGGACTACCCTCCTACGAGCAGTACTTC	CASSQGLPSYEQYF
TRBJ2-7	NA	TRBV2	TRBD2	TGTGCCAGCTCCCGACTAGCGGGGGGCTCCTACGAGCAGTACTTC	CASSRLAGGSYEQYF
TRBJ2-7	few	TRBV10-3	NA	TGTGCCATCATGGACAGCTCCTACGAGCAGTACTTC	CAIMDSSYEQYF
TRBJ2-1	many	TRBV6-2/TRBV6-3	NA	TGTGCCAGCACTACAAGGGACTCGAGCTCCTACAATGAGCAGTTCTTC	CASTTRDSSSYNEQFF
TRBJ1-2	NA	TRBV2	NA	TGTGCCAGCAGACAGGGAGGAAGCTACACCTTC	CASRQGGSYTF
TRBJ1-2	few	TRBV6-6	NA	TGTGCCAGCAGTTACGATGTCGCTGGCTACACCTTC	CASSYDVAGYTF
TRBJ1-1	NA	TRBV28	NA	TGTGCCAGCAGTTCTGAACGACGAGGCGGTACTGAAGCTTTCTTT	CASSSERRGGTEAFF
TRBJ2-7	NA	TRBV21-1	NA	TGTGCCAGCAGCATCCGGGACCCGGGGGGGGCAGGGGACTACGAGCAGTACTTC	CASSIRDPGGAGDYEQYF
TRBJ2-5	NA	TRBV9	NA	TGTGCCAGCAGCGGGGCGGGACAGCAAGAGACCCAGTACTTC	CASSGAGQQETQYF
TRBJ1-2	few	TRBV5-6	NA	TGTGCCAGCAGCTTGGTGGGCAGGGTCTATTCTAACTATGGCTACACCTTC	CASSLVGRVYSNYGYTF
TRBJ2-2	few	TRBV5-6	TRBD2	TGTGCCAGCAACCATCGAACTAGCGGGGCGGCCGGGGAGCTGTTTTTT	CASNHRTSGAAGELFF
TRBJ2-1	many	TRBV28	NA	TGTGCCAGCAGTTTTCGGACCAACTACAATGAGCAGTTCTTC	CASSFRTNYNEQFF
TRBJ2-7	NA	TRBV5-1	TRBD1	TGCGCCAGCAGCCCGTGGACAGGGGGCCTTCCCTACGAGCAGTACTTC	CASSPWTGGLPYEQYF
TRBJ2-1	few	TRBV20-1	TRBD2	TGCAGTGTTCGGGCGGGACTAGTGTTCAATGAGCAGTTCTTC	CSVRAGLVFNEQFF
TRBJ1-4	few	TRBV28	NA	TGTGCCAGCAGTTTACCAACAGGGCATCGTGAAAAACTGTTTTTT	CASSLPTGHREKLFF
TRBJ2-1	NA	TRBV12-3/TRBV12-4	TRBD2	TGTGCCAGCAGTTACCCCCCACTAGCGGGGTTGTACAATGAGCAGTTCTTC	CASSYPPLAGLYNEQFF